This TCR beta chain was observed in a study of Ad26.COV2.S vaccination and SARS-CoV-2 variants. The length of the CDR3 is 14 residues. CDR1 SGHKS and CDR2 YYEKEE come from the germline V gene (reference sequence). V gave up 3 bases and J gave up 0 bases, with 7 bases separating them. Libraries were prepared by immunoSEQ multiplex PCR; TCRdb keeps only in-frame clonotypes and omits some of them. Here the sample spans about 400,000 clones, about 90% being singletons. The treatment denotes: 15 to 20 received Ad26.COV2.S at low or high dose, single or two shots; five or six received placebo; per-sample allocation not given. Vaccine and placebo recipients were sampled on day 63 after the first injection. A Boston donor was an adult aged 18-55 years.

The material sequenced was peripheral blood, taken in a trial of Ad26.COV2.S vaccine versus placebo. The TCR comes from a person aged 18-60 years who received the Ad26.COV2.S COVID-19 vaccine or a placebo. The chain links TRBV5-5 to TRBJ1-5; D ambiguous. CDR3 sequence (DNA): TGTGCCAGCAGCTGGACTGATAGCAATCAGCCCCAGCATTTT. It specifies CASSWTDSNQPQHF.